One sample yielded the 20 T cell receptor beta chains listed below, sequenced in a study of T cells in Graves' hyperthyroidism and ophthalmopathy. Authors of the study amplified TCR beta CDR3 regions from RNA transcripts. The HTBI primer set drove a first-round RT-PCR of the TCR CDR3. TCRdb re-called the multiplex PCR reads through MiXCR, storing one row per CDR3 protein. The profile shows approximately 400,000 distinct CDR3 sequences, 15% to 20% of them singletons. The sample was blood. Source of these receptors: a woman aged 18 to 35 with Graves' hyperthyroidism.

The J gene is TRBJ2-2, the V gene TRBV12-3 or TRBV12-4, with D perhaps TRBD1 (6 bases). Between the trimmed V and J ends, which lost 4 bases and 4 bases, there was a span of 16 bases. This CDR3 has 16 amino acids. The CDR3 loop reads CASSSPRGRATGELFF. In nucleotides, the CDR3 is TGTGCCAGCAGTTCCCCCAGGGGCAGGGCCACCGGGGAGCTGTTTTTT.

The rearrangement links TRBV6-2 or TRBV6-3 to TRBJ1-5; D is perhaps TRBD1 (5 bases). This CDR3 has 15 amino acids. Per the germline V gene, CDR1 is MNHEY and CDR2 is SVGEGT. Trimming removed 7 bases from V and 3 bases from J, with 16 bases in between. CDR3 sequence reads: CASTPGETVNQPQHF. CDR3 nucleotides: TGTGCCAGCACCCCGGGGGAGACAGTCAATCAGCCCCAGCATTTT.

The sample holds many counts of this clonotype. The V call is TRBV6-2 or TRBV6-3, the J call TRBJ1-2; D is ambiguous. The V gene lost 0 bases and the J gene lost 0 bases, with 11 bases spanning the gap. Looked up from germline, CDR1 is MNHEY and CDR2 is SVGEGT. This CDR3 region has 16 residues. The CDR3 DNA is TGTGCCAGCAGTTACTCTGCGTCACGACCTAACTATGGCTACACCTTC. Residues: CASSYSASRPNYGYTF.

This chain links TRBV6-1 with TRBJ1-1; the D is unclear. The CDR3 contains 15 residues. The germline V gene encodes CDR1 MNHNS and CDR2 SASEGT. V lost 1 base and J 2 bases, leaving 11 bases between the germline ends. The CDR3 DNA is TGTGCCAGCAGTGAAGGGGCAGGAGACAACACTGAAGCTTTCTTT. It specifies CASSEGAGDNTEAFF.

There are many counts of this clonotype. The chain employs TRBV19 and TRBJ1-1, with 8 bases fitting TRBD1. Trimming took 5 bases from V and 9 from J; bases not matched to a gene: 8. Germline CDR1 LNHDA, CDR2 SQIVND (reference sequence). The CDR3 is made up of 13 amino acids. The CDR3 DNA is TGTGCCAGTAGTCGCGGGACAGGTACAAAAGCTTTCTTT. This encodes CASSRGTGTKAFF.

The rearrangement uses TRBV5-1 and TRBJ2-3; 7 bases line up with TRBD1. After removal of 0 bases from V and 6 bases from J, the junction contained 4 bases not matched to a gene. Germline CDR1 and CDR2: SGHRS and YFSETQ. This CDR3 has 14 amino acids. CDR3 region: CASSLVSRGDTQYF. The CDR3 DNA follows: TGCGCCAGCAGCTTGGTATCCAGGGGGGATACGCAGTATTTT.

This clonotype was observed at least ten times. This sequence joins TRBV12-3 or TRBV12-4 and TRBJ1-2; possible D gene TRBD1, 5 bases. The CDR3 sequence is 15 residues long. Trimming removed 6 bases from V and 6 bases from J, with 20 bases in between. DNA for the CDR3: TGTGCCAGCAGCGCTTTGGGGGGGGTGTCGGATGGCTACACCTTC. This sequence encodes CASSALGGVSDGYTF.

This chain joins TRBV20-1 and TRBJ2-2, with D perhaps TRBD2 (6 bases). Trimming left V 3 bases short and J 4 bases short, with 12 bases between. CDR1 is DFQATT and CDR2 is SNEGSKA in the germline V gene (reference sequence). This CDR3 spans 14 amino acids. The CDR3 sequence: CSARRSGRTGELFF. CDR3 sequence (DNA): TGCAGTGCTAGGAGGAGCGGGCGCACCGGGGAGCTGTTTTTT.

CDR3 protein: CASSTRQGHSNQPQHF. DNA of the CDR3: TGTGCCAGCAGCACCCGACAGGGACATAGCAATCAGCCCCAGCATTTT. The chain joins TRBV11-2 to TRBJ1-5, with 7 bases that match TRBD1. CDR1 is SGHAT and CDR2 is FQNNGV in the germline V gene. The CDR3 is 16 amino acids. The J segment lost 0 bases and the V segment lost 5 bases, leaving 7 bases of the junction unmatched.

At least ten counts were recorded for this clonotype. The chain is built from TRBV30 and TRBJ2-4; D is possibly TRBD1 (5 bases). The CDR3 is made up of 13 amino acids. Germline assignment: CDR1 GTSNPN and CDR2 SVGIG (reference sequence). V was shortened by 0 bases and J by 12 bases, with 15 bases between the two germline ends. CDR3 bases: TGTGCCTGGAGTGTGAGCAGGGTGGACGGTCAGTACTTC. It is translated as CAWSVSRVDGQYF.

J is TRBJ2-2 and V is TRBV20-1; possibly TRBD1 for D (6 bases). V gave up 6 bases and J gave up 4 bases, with 9 bases separating them. This CDR3 has 12 residues. Per the germline V gene, CDR1 is DFQATT and CDR2 is SNEGSKA (reference sequence). CDR3 sequence: CSAGHFTGELFF. The CDR3 bases are TGCAGTGCGGGACACTTCACCGGGGAGCTGTTTTTT.

This clonotype was seen repeatedly, ten times or more. This CDR3 reads CASSDRDRDYEQYF. CDR3 DNA: TGTGCCAGCAGCGACCGGGACAGGGACTACGAGCAGTACTTC. This chain joins TRBV9 and TRBJ2-7; 9 bases fit TRBD1. This CDR3 comprises 14 residues. The junction had 4 bases not matched to a gene; V was cut back by 3 bases and J by 3 bases. In germline, CDR1 is SGDLS, CDR2 YYNGEE. Full variable domain (missing parts from reference TRBV9 and TRBJ2-7): DSGVTQTPKHLITATGQRVTLRCSPRSGDLSVYWYQQSLDQGLQFLIQYYNGEERAKGNILERFSAQQFPDLHSELNLSSLELGDSALYFCASSDRDRDYEQYFGPGTRLTVT.

V gene TRBV30 combines with J gene TRBJ2-7; D may be TRBD1 or TRBD2 (5 bases each). Trimming took 0 bases from V and 6 from J, leaving 21 bases between them. The germline V gene has CDR1 GTSNPN and CDR2 SVGIG (reference sequence). The length of the CDR3 is 16 residues. The CDR3 DNA sequence: TGTGCCTGGAGTGTAACTCGGGGCAGACGAGGGTCCGAGCAGTACTTC. Protein product: CAWSVTRGRRGSEQYF.

This clonotype was picked up many times. Germline is not matched at one junction end, which may reflect a read error. The chain carries TRBV7-7 and TRBJ1-2; a possible D gene is TRBD1 (5 bases). CDR3 length: 14 residues. Germline V gives CDR1 SSHAT, CDR2 FNYEAQ (reference sequence). CDR3 sequence reads: CASSPTRESRSYTF. CDR3 nucleotide sequence: TGTGCTAGCAGCCCCACCAGGGAATCTCGCAGCTACACCTTC.

This clonotype was counted at least ten times. The V gene is TRBV6-1, the J gene TRBJ1-2; 8 nucleotides align to TRBD1. This CDR3 has 13 residues. Trimming cost V 0 bases and J 8 bases; bases outside gene matches: 2. Germline loops: CDR1 MNHNS, CDR2 SASEGT. The CDR3 sequence is CASSEADRGGYTF. For the CDR3, the DNA is TGTGCCAGCAGTGAAGCCGACAGGGGCGGCTACACCTTC.

This clonotype came up many times. This sequence joins TRBV6-5 and TRBJ2-2, with TRBD2 matching over 12 bases. The V and J ends lost 4 bases and 6 bases, in that order; junction bases with no gene match: 9. The germline V gene encodes CDR1 MNHEY and CDR2 SVGAGI. CDR3 length: 17 amino acids. CDR3 nucleotide sequence: TGTGCCAGCAGTTCACCGACTAGCGGGGGAGAGGCCGGGGAGCTGTTTTTT. Protein sequence: CASSSPTSGGEAGELFF.

This clonotype was counted ten times or more. The chain joins TRBV12-3 or TRBV12-4 to TRBJ2-5; tentative D call: TRBD1 (7 bases). V dropped 8 bases and J dropped 5 bases, with 12 bases sitting between them. The CDR3 contains 12 residues. The CDR3 here is CASGRGTETQYF. CDR3 sequence (DNA): TGTGCCAGCGGCAGGGGGACTGAGACCCAGTACTTC.

This clonotype has at least ten counts. V gene TRBV6-1 combines with J gene TRBJ2-5; D not resolved. V was clipped by 6 bases and J by 5 bases, with 13 bases between them. The CDR3 covers 13 residues. Germline lookup yields CDR1 MNHNS and CDR2 SASEGT. CDR3: CASSVMVGETQYF. The DNA of the CDR3 is TGTGCCAGCAGCGTTATGGTCGGCGAGACCCAGTACTTC.

This clonotype was observed at least ten times. The DNA for the CDR3 is TGTGCCAGCAGTTACGGGTCTGAGAGTACCTACGAGCAGTACTTC. Translated: CASSYGSESTYEQYF. The chain combines TRBV6-2 or TRBV6-3 with TRBJ2-7, with no clear D. Trimming cost V 2 bases and J 2 bases, with 13 bases left between them. Germline CDR1 and CDR2: MNHEY and SVGEGT. The CDR3 length is 15 residues.

This clonotype was recorded many times. The rearrangement links TRBV28 to TRBJ2-7, with 9 bases matching TRBD1. This CDR3 contains 14 residues. The V and J ends lost 6 bases and 4 bases, in that order; junction bases with no gene match: 7. Germline values: CDR1 MDHEN, CDR2 SYDVKM. CDR3 region: CASSRGTGRYEQYF. The CDR3 DNA sequence: TGTGCCAGCAGCCGCGGGACAGGGCGATACGAGCAGTACTTC.